Listed below are T cell receptor beta chains from one sample, sequenced in a study of early T cells in non-severe SARS-CoV-2 infection. TCRdb analysed the 5' RACE reads with MiXCR anew, one entry per CDR3 protein. The data contain about 59,000 distinct CDR3 sequences, roughly an eighth of them singletons. Sequenced material: whole blood. The origin of the receptors is an adult who was a healthcare worker with PCR-confirmed SARS-CoV-2 infection or an uninfected control (not recorded which). Both conserved end residues are part of each CDR3. A D gene is named only where the DNA matches it firmly. For some rows the clone size is stated as once, few or many, or as a class when expanded; others skip it.

size: many; J: TRBJ2-4; D: TRBD1; length: 19; V: TRBV28; DNA: TGTGCCAGCAGCTTTCCGGGACAGGGGATGGTTCCGGCCAAAAACATTCAGTACTTC; CDR3: CASSFPGQGMVPAKNIQYF
size: few; J: TRBJ1-5; D: NA; length: 19; V: TRBV6-9; DNA: TGTGCCAGCGGCGCTTTGATGCGGGCTGAGGGGGGTTACCTCAAGTCCCAGCATTTT; CDR3: CASGALMRAEGGYLKSQHF
size: NA; J: TRBJ2-5; D: TRBD1; length: 14; V: TRBV24-1; DNA: TGTGCCACCAGTGATTCCGGACAGGGGGAGACCCAGTACTTC; CDR3: CATSDSGQGETQYF
size: many; J: TRBJ1-6; D: NA; length: 12; V: TRBV28; DNA: TGTGCCAGCAGTTTTCAACAGAGGTCCCTCCACTTT; CDR3: CASSFQQRSLHF
size: many; J: TRBJ2-7; D: NA; length: 12; V: TRBV10-3; DNA: TGTGCCACCAGGGGTATTCTCGACGAGCAGTACTTC; CDR3: CATRGILDEQYF
size: NA; J: TRBJ2-1; D: NA; length: 15; V: TRBV19; DNA: TGTGCCAGTAGTATGGAGGGGGGCTCCTACAATGAGCAGTTCTTC; CDR3: CASSMEGGSYNEQFF
size: many; J: TRBJ1-1; D: NA; length: 14; V: TRBV3-1; DNA: TGTGCCAGCAGCCAACGCGGTCTGGGGACTGAAGCTTTCTTT; CDR3: CASSQRGLGTEAFF
size: NA; J: TRBJ1-6; D: TRBD1; length: 14; V: TRBV6-2/TRBV6-3; DNA: TGTGCCAGCAGACTGGGACAGGGCAGTTCACCCCTCCACTTT; CDR3: CASRLGQGSSPLHF
size: many; J: TRBJ1-6; D: NA; length: 14; V: TRBV6-6; DNA: TGTGCCAGCAGTGGGACACGCTATAATTCACCCCTCCACTTT; CDR3: CASSGTRYNSPLHF
size: many; J: TRBJ2-3; D: NA; length: 14; V: TRBV12-3/TRBV12-4; DNA: TGTGCCAGCAGCCTCCCCCGGGTAGGGCATACGCAGTATTTT; CDR3: CASSLPRVGHTQYF
size: NA; J: TRBJ2-1; D: NA; length: 16; V: TRBV6-5; DNA: TGTGCCAGCAGTTCGCGGACTACGAGCTCCTACAATGAGCAGTTCTTC; CDR3: CASSSRTTSSYNEQFF
size: many; J: TRBJ1-1; D: NA; length: 14; V: TRBV29-1; DNA: TGCAGCGTGGGGGGGAAAGGATGGAGCACTGAAGCTTTCTTT; CDR3: CSVGGKGWSTEAFF
size: few; J: TRBJ1-5; D: TRBD1; length: 15; V: TRBV28; DNA: TGTGCCAGCAGTTTATTCGGAGGGGGCAGTCAGCCCCAGCATTTT; CDR3: CASSLFGGGSQPQHF
size: many; J: TRBJ2-1; D: TRBD1; length: 16; V: TRBV12-3/TRBV12-4; DNA: TGTGCCAGCACCCCACAGGGGTCGTCCTCCTACAATGAGCAGTTCTTC; CDR3: CASTPQGSSSYNEQFF
size: once; J: TRBJ1-2; D: NA; length: 15; V: TRBV25-1; DNA: TGTGCCAGCAGCGAAAACAGGAGTCCCCCGATCGGCTACACCTTC; CDR3: CASSENRSPPIGYTF
size: many; J: TRBJ2-7; D: NA; length: 15; V: TRBV6-5; DNA: TGTGCCAGCAGTTACTCGGACAGTGACTCCTACGAGCAGTACTTC; CDR3: CASSYSDSDSYEQYF
size: many; J: TRBJ2-1; D: NA; length: 14; V: TRBV11-2; DNA: TGTGCCAGCAGCTTAGTCGGGAGAGGGAATGAGCAGTTCTTC; CDR3: CASSLVGRGNEQFF
size: NA; J: TRBJ2-2; D: TRBD2; length: 15; V: TRBV3-1; DNA: TGTGCCAGCAACCCGAGGCGGGAGGTCACCGGGGAGCTGTTTTTT; CDR3: CASNPRREVTGELFF
size: many; J: TRBJ1-2; D: NA; length: 13; V: TRBV12-3/TRBV12-4; DNA: TGTGCCAGCGCTGAGCTGATTAACTATGGCTACACCTTC; CDR3: CASAELINYGYTF
size: NA; J: TRBJ1-2; D: NA; length: 10; V: TRBV28; DNA: TGTGCCAGCAGTTCGAATGGCTACACCTTC; CDR3: CASSSNGYTF
size: many; J: TRBJ2-7; D: NA; length: 13; V: TRBV11-2; DNA: TGTGCCAGCAGAGGACAGACATCCTACGAGCAGTACTTC; CDR3: CASRGQTSYEQYF
size: NA; J: TRBJ2-2; D: NA; length: 16; V: TRBV27; DNA: TGTGCCAGCAGTCCCGACACCCGAGGGCGCACCGGGGAGCTGTTTTTT; CDR3: CASSPDTRGRTGELFF
size: many; J: TRBJ1-2; D: NA; length: 15; V: TRBV15; DNA: TGTGCCACCAGCAGAGATAAAGCAGGAACCTATGGCTACACCTTC; CDR3: CATSRDKAGTYGYTF
size: NA; J: TRBJ1-3; D: NA; length: 14; V: TRBV6-6; DNA: TGTGCCAGCAGTGCCTCTAGTTCGGGAAACACCATATATTTT; CDR3: CASSASSSGNTIYF
size: many; J: TRBJ2-1; D: NA; length: 15; V: TRBV5-1; DNA: TGCGCCAGCTGCAGAGACGGGTCGACATACAATGAGCAGTTCTTC; CDR3: CASCRDGSTYNEQFF
size: NA; J: TRBJ2-1; D: NA; length: 14; V: TRBV28; DNA: TGTGCCAGCAGGGGGACTGGCTCCTACAATGGGCAGTTCTTC; CDR3: CASRGTGSYNGQFF
size: many; J: TRBJ2-5; D: TRBD2; length: 19; V: TRBV19; DNA: TGTGCCAGTAGTAACCGCTGGGCTAGCGGGGGGGCCTATGTAGAGACCCAGTACTTC; CDR3: CASSNRWASGGAYVETQYF
size: few; J: TRBJ1-1; D: NA; length: 14; V: TRBV9; DNA: TGTGCCAGCAGCACCTCAAAGGGTGGGCCTGAAGCTTTCTTT; CDR3: CASSTSKGGPEAFF